This TCR beta chain was observed in a study of CD8 T cells in ankylosing spondylitis. General study results and limits: A motif of under ten highly homologous TCR beta variants was seen as apparently characteristic of ankylosing spondylitis blood. Researchers report that disease-linked clones proved CD8+ and relatively rare in peripheral blood.

TCRdb independently ran MiXCR on the 5' RACE reads; one entry per CDR3 protein. This sample yields more than 650,000 distinct CDR3 sequences, of which about an eighth are seen a single time; approximately 0.51% belongs to the top ten. The table lists this clonotype with a few counts. What it binds is unknown. CDR1 and CDR2 (germline): SGHRS, YFSETQ. This CDR3 region has 16 residues. V shed 0 bases and J shed 0 bases, with 13 bases lying between them. The sequenced sample was blood, either unsorted or a sorted T cell fraction (not recorded which). The TCR sequence derives from a male donor with ankylosing spondylitis. The chain links TRBV5-1 to TRBJ2-7, with D perhaps TRBD1 or TRBD2 (7 bases each). The CDR3 region is CASSLARGGTSYEQYF. Written as DNA, the CDR3 is TGCGCCAGCAGCTTGGCCAGGGGGGGGACCTCCTACGAGCAGTACTTC.